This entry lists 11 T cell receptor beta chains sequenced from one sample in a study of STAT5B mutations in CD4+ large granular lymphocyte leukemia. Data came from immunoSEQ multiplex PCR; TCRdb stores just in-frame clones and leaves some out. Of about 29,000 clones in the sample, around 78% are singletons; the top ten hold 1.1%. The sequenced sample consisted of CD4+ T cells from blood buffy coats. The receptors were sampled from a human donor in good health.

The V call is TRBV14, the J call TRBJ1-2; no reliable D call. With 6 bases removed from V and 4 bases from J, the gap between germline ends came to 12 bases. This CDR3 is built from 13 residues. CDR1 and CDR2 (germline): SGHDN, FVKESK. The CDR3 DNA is TGTGCCAGCAGTCGCGGGTACAGCTATGGCTACACCTTC. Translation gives CASSRGYSYGYTF.

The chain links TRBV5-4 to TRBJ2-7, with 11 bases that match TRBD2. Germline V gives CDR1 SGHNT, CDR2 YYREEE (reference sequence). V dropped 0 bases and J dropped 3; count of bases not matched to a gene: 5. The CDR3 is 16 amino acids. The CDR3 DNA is TGTGCCAGCAGCTTGGCCGGGACTAGCGGACACTACGAGCAGTACTTC. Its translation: CASSLAGTSGHYEQYF. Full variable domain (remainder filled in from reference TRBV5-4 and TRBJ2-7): ETGVTQSPTHLIKTRGQQVTLRCSSQSGHNTVSWYQQALGQGPQFIFQYYREEENGRGNFPPRFSGLQFPNYSSELNVNALELDDSALYLCASSLAGTSGHYEQYFGPGTRLTVT.

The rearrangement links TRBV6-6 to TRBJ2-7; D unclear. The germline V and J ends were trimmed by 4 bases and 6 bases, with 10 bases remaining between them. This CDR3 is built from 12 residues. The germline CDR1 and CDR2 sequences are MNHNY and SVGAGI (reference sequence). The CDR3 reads CASSSATFEQYF. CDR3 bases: TGTGCCAGCAGTTCCGCGACGTTCGAGCAGTACTTC.

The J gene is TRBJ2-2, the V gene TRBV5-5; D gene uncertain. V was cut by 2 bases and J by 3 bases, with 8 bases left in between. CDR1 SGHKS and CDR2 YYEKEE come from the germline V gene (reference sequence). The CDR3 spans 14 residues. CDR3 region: CASSFSPDTGELFF. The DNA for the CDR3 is TGTGCCAGCAGCTTTTCACCGGACACCGGGGAGCTGTTTTTT.

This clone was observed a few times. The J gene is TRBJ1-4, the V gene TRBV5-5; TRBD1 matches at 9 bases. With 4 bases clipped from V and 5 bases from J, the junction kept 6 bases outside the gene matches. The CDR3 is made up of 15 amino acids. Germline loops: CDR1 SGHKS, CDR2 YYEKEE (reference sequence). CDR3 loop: CASSLSGTGNEKLFF. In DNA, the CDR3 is TGTGCCAGCAGCCTGTCCGGGACAGGGAATGAAAAACTGTTTTTT.

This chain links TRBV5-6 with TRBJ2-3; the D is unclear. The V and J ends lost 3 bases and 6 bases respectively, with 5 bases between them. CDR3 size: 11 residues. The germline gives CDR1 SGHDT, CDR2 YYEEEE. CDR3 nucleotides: TGTGCCAGCAGCTGGGCGGATACGCAGTATTTT. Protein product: CASSWADTQYF. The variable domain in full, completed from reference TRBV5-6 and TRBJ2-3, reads DAGVTQSPTHLIKTRGQQVTLRCSPKSGHDTVSWYQQALGQGPQFIFQYYEEEERQRGNFPDRFSGHQFPNYSSELNVNALLLGDSALYLCASSWADTQYFGPGTRLTVL.

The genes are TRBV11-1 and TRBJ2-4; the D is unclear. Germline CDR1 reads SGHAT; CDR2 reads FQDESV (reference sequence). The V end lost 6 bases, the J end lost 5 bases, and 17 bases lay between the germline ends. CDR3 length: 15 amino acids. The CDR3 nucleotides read TGTGCCAGCAGTACCGACGCGACCCCTCAAAACATTCAGTACTTC. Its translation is CASSTDATPQNIQYF.

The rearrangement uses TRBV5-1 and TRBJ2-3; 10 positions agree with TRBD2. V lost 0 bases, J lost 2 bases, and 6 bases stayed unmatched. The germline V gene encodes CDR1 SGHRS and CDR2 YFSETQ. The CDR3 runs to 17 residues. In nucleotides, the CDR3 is TGCGCCAGCAGCTTGGTATTAAGCGGGAGGGCCACAGATACGCAGTATTTT. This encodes CASSLVLSGRATDTQYF.

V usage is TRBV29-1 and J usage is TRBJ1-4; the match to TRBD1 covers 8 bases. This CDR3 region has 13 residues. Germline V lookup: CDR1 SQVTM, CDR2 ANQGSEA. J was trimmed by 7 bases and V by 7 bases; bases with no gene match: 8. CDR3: CSGGQGGGEKLFF. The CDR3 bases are TGCAGCGGCGGACAGGGTGGAGGTGAAAAACTGTTTTTT. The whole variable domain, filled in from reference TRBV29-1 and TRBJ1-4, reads SAVISQKPSRDICQRGTSLTIQCQVDSQVTMMFWYRQQPGQSLTLIATANQGSEATYESGFVIDKFPISRPNLTFSTLTVSNMSPEDSSIYLCSGGQGGGEKLFFGSGTQLSVL.

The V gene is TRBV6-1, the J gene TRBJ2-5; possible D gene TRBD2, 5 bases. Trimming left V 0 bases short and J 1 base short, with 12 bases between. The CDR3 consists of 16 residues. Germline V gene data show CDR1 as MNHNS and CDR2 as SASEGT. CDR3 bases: TGTGCCAGCAGTGAAGCTGGAGGAGGACCCCAAGAGACCCAGTACTTC. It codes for CASSEAGGGPQETQYF.

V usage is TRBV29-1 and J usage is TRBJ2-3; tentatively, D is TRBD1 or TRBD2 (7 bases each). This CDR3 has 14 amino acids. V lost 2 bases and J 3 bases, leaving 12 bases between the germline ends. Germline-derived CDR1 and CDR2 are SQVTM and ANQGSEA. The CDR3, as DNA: TGCAGCGTTGAACAGGGGGGGCAGACAGATACGCAGTATTTT. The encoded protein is CSVEQGGQTDTQYF.